These 2 T cell receptor beta chains originate from one sample sequenced in a study of T-cell reconstitution after alpha-beta-depleted transplantation in children. The library targeted TCRbeta and was prepared with unique molecular identifiers. TCRdb redid the calling of the PCR reads with MiXCR, one entry per CDR3 protein. The sample lists 450,000 to 500,000 distinct CDR3 sequences, approximately 13% occurring once. Sequenced here: PBMCs from the stem cell graft donor, sampled from the stem cell graft. Source of these receptors: a human donor who donated a stem cell graft to a child with combined immunodeficiency.

This clonotype was detected a few times. The V gene is TRBV20-1, the J gene TRBJ2-7; TRBD1 is a possible D gene (6 bases). The V end was cut by 3 bases, the J end by 3 bases, with 12 bases between. The CDR3 is 13 residues long. The germline V gene encodes CDR1 DFQATT and CDR2 SNEGSKA (reference sequence). CDR3 DNA: TGCAGTGCTAGGTTGGGGGCAGGCTACGAGCAGTACTTC. This sequence encodes CSARLGAGYEQYF.

The sample holds a few counts of this clonotype. This chain connects TRBV7-9 to TRBJ1-4; D perhaps matches TRBD1 (5 bases). There are 16 residues in the CDR3. CDR1 is SEHNR and CDR2 is FQNEAQ in the germline V gene (reference sequence). Trimming pared 5 bases from V and 8 bases from J, leaving 21 bases between. CDR3 in DNA: TGTGCCAGCAGCCTACGGACCGCCCGGGGGGGAGAAAAACTGTTTTTT. As protein: CASSLRTARGGEKLFF.